A selection of T cell receptor beta chains follows, all from one sample in a study of Graves' ophthalmopathy and Graves' hyperthyroidism. A single record per CDR3 protein comes from TCRdb applying MiXCR to the multiplex PCR reads. The sample gives approximately 640,000 distinct CDR3 sequences, roughly two fifths of which show up once; around 3.3% is in the top ten. The sample was peripheral blood. All receptors come from an adult man with Graves' ophthalmopathy. CDR3s include the opening cysteine and the closing phenylalanine or tryptophan. D genes are given only for firm matches. Only some rows state a clone size, as once, few, many or a class for expanded clones.

j_gene,abundance,v_gene,d_gene,CDR3aa
TRBJ1-2,many,TRBV7-9,NA,CASSLGGWLAGNYGYTF
TRBJ1-2,many,TRBV5-1,NA,CASSLVPGHLNYGYTF
TRBJ1-6,few,TRBV9,NA,CASSQVGSYNSPLHF
TRBJ2-5,many,TRBV2,TRBD2,CASSEAAGGPRQETQYF
TRBJ1-4,many,TRBV2,NA,CASQVEKLFF
TRBJ1-6,many,TRBV2,NA,CASTQDLSGSPLHF
TRBJ2-5,NA,TRBV2,TRBD2,CASSDRGGGTAGELYF
TRBJ2-5,NA,TRBV25-1,NA,CASSASDQAVGKTQYF
TRBJ1-2,many,TRBV12-3/TRBV12-4,NA,CASSDNNYGYTF
TRBJ2-7,many,TRBV5-1,TRBD1,CASSLVPVGQGSNEQYF
TRBJ1-5,NA,TRBV7-9,TRBD1,CASSPQDRGEYEHF
TRBJ1-1,few,TRBV6-5,TRBD1,CASIKGQGKAGTEAFF
TRBJ2-2,NA,TRBV6-1,NA,CASSAQENTGELFF
TRBJ1-1,NA,TRBV2,TRBD1,CASQLQGQQNTEAFF
NA,few,TRBV7-3,NA,CASKGGVPEQFF
TRBJ1-6,few,TRBV6-1,TRBD1,CASRLTGGSNSPLHF
TRBJ1-2,NA,TRBV7-9,NA,CASSLAGEDSYGYTF
TRBJ2-5,many,TRBV20-1,NA,CSATGETQYF
TRBJ2-7,many,TRBV20-1,NA,CSARDAGHSYEQYF
TRBJ2-7,few,TRBV10-3,NA,CASMNGRGEEQYF
TRBJ1-4,many,TRBV19,TRBD1,CASGTGGSLHEKLFF
TRBJ2-5,NA,TRBV27,NA,CASSLHKRGETQYF
TRBJ1-3,many,TRBV19,NA,CASSIARSSGNTIYF
TRBJ1-1,many,TRBV6-6,NA,CASSSALRSEAFF
TRBJ2-3,once,TRBV7-2,TRBD2,CASSLGLVGDTQYF
TRBJ1-4,many,TRBV7-9,NA,CASSLATGYSNEKLFF
TRBJ1-1,many,TRBV7-2,NA,CASSPDREAFF
TRBJ2-7,few,TRBV25-1,TRBD1,CASSIQGASYEQYF
TRBJ2-1,few,TRBV12-3/TRBV12-4,TRBD2,CASSPRTSGGNNEQFF
TRBJ2-7,NA,TRBV9,TRBD1,CASSQEDTGARYEQYF
TRBJ2-1,NA,TRBV24-1,TRBD2,CATSDLPGTSGRIDEQFF
TRBJ1-1,NA,TRBV9,NA,CASSVEGHRGMNTEAFF
TRBJ1-5,many,TRBV12-3/TRBV12-4,NA,CASSFGKGYSNQPQHF
TRBJ1-1,NA,TRBV4-2,NA,CASSQDLVKNTEAFF
TRBJ1-1,many,TRBV4-1,NA,CASSQERHMNTEAFF
TRBJ2-2,many,TRBV24-1,TRBD2,CATSDRPGLAGPGELFF
TRBJ2-5,NA,TRBV10-3,NA,CASSFTANQETQYF
TRBJ1-2,many,TRBV20-1,NA,CSAWVGAGHGYTF
TRBJ1-1,many,TRBV15,NA,CATSSKKSTLMNTEAFF
TRBJ2-7,many,TRBV29-1,TRBD1,CSVDFGTGVEQYF
TRBJ2-7,many,TRBV24-1,TRBD1,CATSERDRGYEQYF
TRBJ2-7,NA,TRBV18,NA,CASSPREGGYEQYF